This TCR beta chain was captured in a study of blood T cell repertoires in COVID-19. On the study more broadly: Samples representing acute and convalescent COVID-19 were sourced from the United States, Italy and Spain. PBMCs, B-cell-depleted T cells, or T cells were the source of the cDNA or gDNA that made up the material.

Some clones are missing from TCRdb's copy, which holds only in-frame ones; the method was immunoSEQ multiplex PCR. Of approximately 430,000 clones in the sample, roughly 85% were seen once. Trimming took off 4 bases at V and 4 bases at J, with 16 bases between the two ends. There are 15 residues in the CDR3. The germline V gene has CDR1 MDHEN and CDR2 SYDVKM. The chain employs TRBV28 and TRBJ1-2; D perhaps matches TRBD1 (5 bases). The sequence was collected from a woman aged 25 to 39 with active or convalescent COVID-19. The sample was peripheral blood. The CDR3 is CASSSGDIGFYGYTF. CDR3 nucleotides: TGTGCCAGCAGTTCGGGGGATATTGGGTTCTATGGCTACACCTTC.